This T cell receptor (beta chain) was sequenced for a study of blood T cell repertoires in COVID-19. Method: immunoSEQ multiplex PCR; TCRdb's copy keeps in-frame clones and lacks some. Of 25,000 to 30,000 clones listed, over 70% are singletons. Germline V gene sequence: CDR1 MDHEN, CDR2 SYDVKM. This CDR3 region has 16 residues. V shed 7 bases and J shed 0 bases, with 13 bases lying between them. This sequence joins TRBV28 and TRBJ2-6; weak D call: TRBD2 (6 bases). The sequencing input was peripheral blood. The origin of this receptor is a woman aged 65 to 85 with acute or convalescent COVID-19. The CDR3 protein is CASKVSGSSGANVLTF. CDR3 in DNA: TGTGCCAGCAAAGTTAGCGGAAGCTCTGGGGCCAACGTCCTGACTTTC.